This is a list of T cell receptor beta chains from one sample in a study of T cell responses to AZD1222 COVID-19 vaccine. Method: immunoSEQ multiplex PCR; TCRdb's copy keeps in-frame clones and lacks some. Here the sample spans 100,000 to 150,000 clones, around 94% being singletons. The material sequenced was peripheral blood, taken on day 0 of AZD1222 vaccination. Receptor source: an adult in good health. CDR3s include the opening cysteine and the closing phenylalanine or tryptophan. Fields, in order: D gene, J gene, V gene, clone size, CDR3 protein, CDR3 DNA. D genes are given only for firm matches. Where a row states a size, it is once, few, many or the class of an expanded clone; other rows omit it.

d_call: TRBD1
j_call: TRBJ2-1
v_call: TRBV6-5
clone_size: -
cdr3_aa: CASSIQGLNEQFF
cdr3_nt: TGTGCCAGCAGTATACAGGGGCTGAATGAGCAGTTCTTC

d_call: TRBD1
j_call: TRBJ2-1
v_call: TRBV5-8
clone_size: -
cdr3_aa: CASSIATGEDNEQFF
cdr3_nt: TGTGCCAGCAGCATCGCGACAGGGGAGGACAATGAGCAGTTCTTC

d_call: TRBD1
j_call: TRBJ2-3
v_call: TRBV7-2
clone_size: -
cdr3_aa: CASSFWGRGQQDTQYF
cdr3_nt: TGTGCCAGCAGCTTTTGGGGCAGGGGGCAGCAAGATACGCAGTATTTT

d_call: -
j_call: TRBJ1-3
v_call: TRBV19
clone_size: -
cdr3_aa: CASRKGPYSGNTIYF
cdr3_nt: TGTGCCAGTCGCAAAGGTCCTTACTCTGGAAACACCATATATTTT

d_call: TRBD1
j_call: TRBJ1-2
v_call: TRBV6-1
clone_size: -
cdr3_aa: CASSVGTGILANYGYTF
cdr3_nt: TGTGCCAGCAGTGTAGGGACAGGGATTTTAGCTAACTATGGCTACACCTTC

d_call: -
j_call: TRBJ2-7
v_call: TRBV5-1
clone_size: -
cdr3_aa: CASSWDRLEQYF
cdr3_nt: TGCGCCAGCAGCTGGGACCGTCTCGAGCAGTACTTC

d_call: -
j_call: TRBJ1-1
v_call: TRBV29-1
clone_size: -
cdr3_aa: CSVAMQNTEAFF
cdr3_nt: TGCAGCGTTGCGATGCAGAACACTGAAGCTTTCTTT

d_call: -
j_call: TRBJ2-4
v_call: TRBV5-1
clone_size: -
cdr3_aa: CASSLAGGEGIQYF
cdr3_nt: TGCGCCAGCAGCTTGGCCGGGGGAGAGGGCATTCAGTACTTC

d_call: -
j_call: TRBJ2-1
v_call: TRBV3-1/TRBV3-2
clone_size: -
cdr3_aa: CASSQRGEGSYNEQFF
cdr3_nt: TGTGCCAGCAGCCAGAGAGGAGAAGGGTCCTACAATGAGCAGTTCTTC

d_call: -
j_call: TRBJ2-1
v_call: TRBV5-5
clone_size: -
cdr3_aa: CASSPVVSSYNEQFF
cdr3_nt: TGTGCCAGCAGCCCCGTGGTTAGCTCCTACAATGAGCAGTTCTTC

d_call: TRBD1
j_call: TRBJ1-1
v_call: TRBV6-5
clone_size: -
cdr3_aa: CASSYGQGGFIAFF
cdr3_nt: TGTGCCAGCAGTTACGGGCAGGGGGGATTTATTGCTTTCTTT

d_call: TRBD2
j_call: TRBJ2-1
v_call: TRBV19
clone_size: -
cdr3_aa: CASSMGRGSASNEQFF
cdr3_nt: TGTGCCAGTAGTATGGGTCGCGGGAGTGCTAGTAATGAGCAGTTCTTC

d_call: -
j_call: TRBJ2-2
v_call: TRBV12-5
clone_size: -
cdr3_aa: CASGRLANTGELFF
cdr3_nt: TGTGCTAGTGGTAGACTGGCGAACACCGGGGAGCTGTTTTTT

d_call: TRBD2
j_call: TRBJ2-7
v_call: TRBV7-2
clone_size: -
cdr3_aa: CASSFKLAGRQLSTYEQYF
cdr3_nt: TGTGCCAGCAGCTTCAAACTAGCGGGGAGACAACTATCTACCTACGAGCAGTACTTC

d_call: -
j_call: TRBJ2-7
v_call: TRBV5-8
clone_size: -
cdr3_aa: CASSIRRTGVRKEQYF
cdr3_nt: TGTGCCAGCAGCATAAGGAGAACTGGGGTTCGTAAGGAGCAGTACTTC

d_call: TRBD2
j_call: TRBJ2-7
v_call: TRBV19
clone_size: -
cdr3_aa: CASSIGLAGREQYF
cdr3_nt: TGTGCCAGTAGTATAGGACTAGCGGGGCGGGAGCAGTACTTC

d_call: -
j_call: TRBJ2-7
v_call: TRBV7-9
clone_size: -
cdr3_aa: CASSSKGGGTYSYEQYF
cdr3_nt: TGTGCCAGCAGCTCAAAAGGTGGGGGGACCTACAGCTACGAGCAGTACTTC

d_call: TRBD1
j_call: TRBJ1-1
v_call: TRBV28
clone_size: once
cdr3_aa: CASSGQGGSYGEAFF
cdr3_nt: TGTGCCAGCAGTGGACAGGGTGGCAGTTATGGTGAAGCTTTCTTT

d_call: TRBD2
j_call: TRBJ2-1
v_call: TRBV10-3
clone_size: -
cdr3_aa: CAISDFGLANEQFF
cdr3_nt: TGTGCCATCAGTGACTTTGGACTAGCCAATGAGCAGTTCTTC

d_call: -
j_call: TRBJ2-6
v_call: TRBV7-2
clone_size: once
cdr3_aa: CASSEKRGTVDSGANVLTF
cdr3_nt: TGTGCCAGCAGCGAAAAACGCGGGACAGTCGACTCTGGGGCCAACGTCCTGACTTTC

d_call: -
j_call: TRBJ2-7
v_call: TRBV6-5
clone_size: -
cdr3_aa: CASRAGGGPYEQYF
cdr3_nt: TGTGCCAGCCGAGCAGGGGGGGGTCCCTACGAGCAGTACTTC

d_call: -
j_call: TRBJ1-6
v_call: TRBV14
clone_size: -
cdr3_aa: CASSQGWTSPLHF
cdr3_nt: TGTGCCAGCAGCCAAGGATGGACTTCACCCCTCCACTTT

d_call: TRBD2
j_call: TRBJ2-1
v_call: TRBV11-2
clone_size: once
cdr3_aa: CASSLGLRLFF
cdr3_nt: TGTGCCAGCAGCCTGGGACTAAGATTGTTCTTC

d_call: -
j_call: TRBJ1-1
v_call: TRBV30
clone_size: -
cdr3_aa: CASKWTEAFF
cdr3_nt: TGTGCCTCTAAGTGGACTGAAGCTTTCTTT

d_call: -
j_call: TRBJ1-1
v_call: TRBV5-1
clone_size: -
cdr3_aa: CASSLGQVLLNTEAFF
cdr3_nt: TGCGCCAGCAGCTTGGGACAGGTCCTTTTGAACACTGAAGCTTTCTTT

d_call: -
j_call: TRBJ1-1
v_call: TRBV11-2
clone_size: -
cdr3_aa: CASSPLNTEAFF
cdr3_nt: TGTGCCAGCAGCCCCTTGAACACTGAAGCTTTCTTT

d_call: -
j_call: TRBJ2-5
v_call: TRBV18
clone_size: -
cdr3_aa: CASSPLARQETQYF
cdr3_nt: TGTGCCAGCTCACCTTTGGCTAGGCAAGAGACCCAGTACTTC

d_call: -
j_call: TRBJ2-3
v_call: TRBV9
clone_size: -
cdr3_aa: CASSGRGWGTETTDTQYF
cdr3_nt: TGTGCCAGCAGCGGGAGGGGCTGGGGGACAGAGACCACAGATACGCAGTATTTT

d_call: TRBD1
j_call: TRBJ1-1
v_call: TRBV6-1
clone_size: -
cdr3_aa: CASSDLDRGRDSEAFF
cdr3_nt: TGTGCCAGCAGTGACCTGGACAGGGGAAGGGACAGTGAAGCTTTCTTT

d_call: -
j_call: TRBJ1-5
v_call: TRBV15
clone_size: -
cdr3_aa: CATSRLGSWQHF
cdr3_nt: TGTGCCACCAGCAGACTGGGAAGTTGGCAGCATTTT

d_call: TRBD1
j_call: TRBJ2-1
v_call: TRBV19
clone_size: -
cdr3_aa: CASSMGTGPYNEQFF
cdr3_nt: TGTGCCAGTAGTATGGGGACAGGGCCATACAATGAGCAGTTCTTC

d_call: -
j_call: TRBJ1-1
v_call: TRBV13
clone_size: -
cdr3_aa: CASSFLNTEAFF
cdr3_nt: TGTGCCAGCAGCTTCTTGAACACTGAAGCTTTCTTT

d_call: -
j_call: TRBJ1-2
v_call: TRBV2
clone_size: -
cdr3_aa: CASSRVGEANYGYTF
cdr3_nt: TGTGCCAGCAGCAGGGTGGGGGAAGCTAACTATGGCTACACCTTC

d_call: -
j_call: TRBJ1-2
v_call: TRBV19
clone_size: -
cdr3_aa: CASSTGTSNYGYTF
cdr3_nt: TGTGCCAGTAGTACGGGCACCTCTAACTATGGCTACACCTTC

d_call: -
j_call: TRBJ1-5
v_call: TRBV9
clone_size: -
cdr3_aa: CASSVGGWNQPQHF
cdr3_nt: TGTGCCAGCAGCGTGGGGGGTTGGAATCAGCCCCAGCATTTT

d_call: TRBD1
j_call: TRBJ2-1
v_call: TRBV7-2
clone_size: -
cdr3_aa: CASSWTGNEQFF
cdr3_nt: TGTGCCAGCAGCTGGACAGGGAATGAGCAGTTCTTC

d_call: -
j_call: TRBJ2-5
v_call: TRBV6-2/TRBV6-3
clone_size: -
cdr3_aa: CASSYFGGWEETQYF
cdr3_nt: TGTGCCAGCAGTTACTTCGGGGGCTGGGAAGAGACCCAGTACTTC

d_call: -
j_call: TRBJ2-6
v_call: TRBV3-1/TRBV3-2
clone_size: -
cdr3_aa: CASRPGPGANVLTF
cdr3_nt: TGTGCCAGCAGACCGGGCCCCGGGGCCAACGTCCTGACTTTC

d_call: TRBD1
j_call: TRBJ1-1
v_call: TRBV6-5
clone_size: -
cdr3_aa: CASSYSQGVGTEAFF
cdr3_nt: TGTGCCAGCAGTTACTCACAGGGGGTTGGCACTGAAGCTTTCTTT

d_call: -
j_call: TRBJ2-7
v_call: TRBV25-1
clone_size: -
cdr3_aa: CASSEGGTLVSYEQYF
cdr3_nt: TGTGCCAGCAGTGAAGGGGGGACATTGGTTTCCTACGAGCAGTACTTC

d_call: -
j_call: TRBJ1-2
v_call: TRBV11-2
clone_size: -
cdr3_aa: CASSSLLRGDGYTF
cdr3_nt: TGTGCCAGCAGCTCCCTGCTGCGGGGCGATGGCTACACCTTC

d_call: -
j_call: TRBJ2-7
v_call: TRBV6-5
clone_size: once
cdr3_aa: CASRRTATYEQYF
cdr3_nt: TGTGCCAGCCGAAGGACAGCTACCTACGAGCAGTACTTC

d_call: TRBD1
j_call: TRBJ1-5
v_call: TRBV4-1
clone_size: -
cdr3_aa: CASSQPRETGLRQPQHF
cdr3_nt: TGCGCCAGCAGCCAACCCCGGGAGACAGGGCTACGGCAGCCCCAGCATTTT

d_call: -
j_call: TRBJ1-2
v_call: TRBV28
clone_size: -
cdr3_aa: CASIPQGRGGYTF
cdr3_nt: TGTGCCAGCATCCCTCAGGGGAGGGGTGGCTACACCTTC

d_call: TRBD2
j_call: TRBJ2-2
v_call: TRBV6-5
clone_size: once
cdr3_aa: CASSYSGGYTGELFF
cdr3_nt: TGTGCCAGCAGTTACTCGGGAGGGTACACCGGGGAGCTGTTTTTT

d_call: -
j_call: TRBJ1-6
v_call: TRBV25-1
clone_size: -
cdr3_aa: CASSRPGRNSPLHF
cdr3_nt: TGTGCCAGCAGTCGTCCGGGAAGGAATTCACCCCTCCACTTT

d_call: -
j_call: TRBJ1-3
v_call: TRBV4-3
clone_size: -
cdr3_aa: CASSQGATAGNTIYF
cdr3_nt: TGCGCCAGCAGCCAAGGGGCCACCGCTGGAAACACCATATATTTT

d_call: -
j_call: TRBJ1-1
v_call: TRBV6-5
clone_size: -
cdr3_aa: CASSYSGDGEAFF
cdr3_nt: TGTGCCAGCAGTTACTCGGGGGACGGTGAAGCTTTCTTT

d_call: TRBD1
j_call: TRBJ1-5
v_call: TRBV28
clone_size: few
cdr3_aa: CASSPRTGSGNQPQHF
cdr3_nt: TGTGCCAGCAGTCCCCGGACAGGGTCGGGCAATCAGCCCCAGCATTTT

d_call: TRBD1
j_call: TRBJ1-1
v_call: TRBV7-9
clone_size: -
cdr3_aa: CASSLAPDRGRTEAFF
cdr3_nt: TGTGCCAGCAGCTTAGCGCCCGACAGGGGGAGGACTGAAGCTTTCTTT

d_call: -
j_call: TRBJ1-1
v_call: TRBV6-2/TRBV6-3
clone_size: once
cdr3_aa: CASSRWTGEAFF
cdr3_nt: TGTGCCAGCAGCCGATGGACGGGTGAAGCTTTCTTT